This TCR beta chain emerged from a study of OX40 agonist ivuxolimab in advanced cancers. Profiled with immunoSEQ multiplex PCR; TCRdb holds only in-frame clones, not every one. The sample includes some 87,000 clones, about 88% of them seen just once. V gave up 0 bases and J gave up 7 bases, with 12 bases separating them. The CDR3 contains 15 residues. Germline V gives CDR1 MGHRA, CDR2 YSYEKL. This clonotype originated in an adult with an advanced solid tumor such as melanoma, head and neck, liver or kidney cancer. This specimen consisted of CD4+ or CD8+ T cells sorted from blood, obtained in a trial of the OX40 agonist ivuxolimab. J is TRBJ1-4 and V is TRBV4-1, with D perhaps TRBD1 (6 bases). This CDR3 reads CASSQEGAEGEKLFF. CDR3 in DNA: TGCGCCAGCAGCCAAGAGGGGGCTGAAGGTGAAAAACTGTTTTTT.